This is a list of T cell receptor beta chains from one sample in a study of cytomegalovirus exposure and HLA in healthy donors. Assay used: immunoSEQ multiplex PCR; TCRdb lists only in-frame clones, some missing. The sample has 99,000 or so clones, 85% to 90% seen once. Sequences were obtained from PBMCs. These receptors all come from a woman aged 18-30 years in good health and CMV-seropositive. CDR3s include the opening cysteine and the closing phenylalanine or tryptophan. Fields, in order: clone size, V gene, D gene, J gene, CDR3 protein, CDR3 DNA. The D gene is left open where the match is weak. Clone size appears in some rows only: once, few, many, or a class for an expanded clone.

-,TRBV28,TRBD1,TRBJ2-7,CASSRLPGTVYEQYF,TGTGCCAGCAGCAGGCTACCCGGGACAGTTTACGAGCAGTACTTC
-,TRBV7-8,-,TRBJ2-7,CASSSSVLLNEQYF,TGTGCCAGCAGCTCCAGCGTTCTATTGAACGAGCAGTACTTC
-,TRBV18,TRBD2,TRBJ2-1,CASSPLAGGGYNEQFF,TGTGCCAGCTCACCCCTAGCGGGGGGGGGATACAATGAGCAGTTCTTC
-,TRBV10-2,TRBD1,TRBJ2-7,CASSPGTGAYEQYF,TGCGCCAGCAGTCCCGGGACAGGGGCCTACGAGCAGTACTTC
once,TRBV2,TRBD1,TRBJ1-2,CASTGTGYGYTF,TGTGCCAGCACTGGGACAGGCTATGGCTACACCTTC
-,TRBV6-6,-,TRBJ1-1,CASTAGRGTEAFF,TGTGCCAGCACGGCAGGGCGGGGCACTGAAGCTTTCTTT
-,TRBV5-1,TRBD2,TRBJ2-1,CASSATSSSNEQFF,TGCGCCAGCAGCGCGACTAGCAGTTCCAATGAGCAGTTCTTC
-,TRBV30,TRBD1,TRBJ1-1,CAWSVGTGDNTEAFF,TGTGCCTGGAGTGTTGGGACAGGGGATAACACTGAAGCTTTCTTT
-,TRBV25-1,-,TRBJ1-6,CASSEHLGASPLHF,TGTGCCAGCAGTGAACATTTAGGGGCATCACCCCTCCACTTT
-,TRBV10-3,TRBD1,TRBJ2-7,CAISDYRGYEQYF,TGTGCCATCAGTGATTACAGGGGCTACGAGCAGTACTTC
-,TRBV7-9,-,TRBJ2-5,CASSERIEETQYF,TGTGCCAGCAGCGAGAGAATTGAAGAGACCCAGTACTTC
-,TRBV7-3,-,TRBJ2-3,CASSLVRTDTQYF,TGTGCCAGCAGCTTAGTCCGGACAGATACGCAGTATTTT
-,TRBV4-1,TRBD1,TRBJ2-1,CASSHRDRGRYNEQFF,TGCGCCAGCAGCCACCGAGACAGGGGTCGGTACAATGAGCAGTTCTTC
-,TRBV29-1,-,TRBJ2-4,CSTAEERGNIQYF,TGCAGTACCGCGGAGGAACGGGGAAACATTCAGTACTTC
once,TRBV6-1,-,TRBJ1-1,CASSDLRAGEAFF,TGTGCCAGCAGTGATCTGCGTGCGGGGGAAGCTTTCTTT
-,TRBV4-1,TRBD1,TRBJ1-1,CASSQGDRGNTEAFF,TGCGCCAGCAGCCAAGGAGACAGGGGGAACACTGAAGCTTTCTTT
-,TRBV23-1,TRBD1,TRBJ2-7,CASLSPNRGRAVCQVSNLYEQYF,TGCGCCAGCCTAAGCCCCAACAGGGGGCGCGCAGTTTGTCAAGTCTCTAACCTTTACGAGCAGTACTTC
once,TRBV5-6,TRBD2,TRBJ2-1,CASSRPAGGGFAEQFF,TGTGCCAGCAGCCGCCCGGCGGGCGGGGGGTTCGCGGAGCAGTTCTTC
-,TRBV6-5,-,TRBJ1-3,CASTPGGRSGNTIYF,TGTGCCAGCACGCCGGGGGGGCGATCTGGAAACACCATATATTTT
-,TRBV11-3,TRBD1,TRBJ2-7,CASSSSRGPLEQYF,TGTGCCAGCAGCAGTAGCAGGGGGCCCCTCGAGCAGTACTTC
-,TRBV27,TRBD1,TRBJ1-5,CASSFEGALGPQHF,TGTGCCAGCAGTTTCGAGGGGGCCTTGGGACCCCAGCATTTT
-,TRBV2,-,TRBJ1-4,CASSEAGQLLKLFF,TGTGCCAGCAGTGAAGCAGGACAGCTATTGAAACTGTTTTTT
-,TRBV27,TRBD1,TRBJ1-1,CASSLSSQGARTEAFF,TGTGCCAGCAGTTTATCGTCCCAGGGGGCGAGGACTGAAGCTTTCTTT
-,TRBV28,TRBD1,TRBJ2-7,CASSLLPGQGSSYEQYF,TGTGCCAGCAGTTTATTGCCGGGACAGGGAAGCTCCTACGAGCAGTACTTC
once,TRBV7-8,-,TRBJ1-3,CASSSGQSSGNTIYF,TGTGCCAGCAGCTCCGGACAGAGCTCTGGAAACACCATATATTTT
-,TRBV5-1,TRBD1,TRBJ2-7,CASSSGTGYVGEQYF,TGCGCCAGCAGCTCGGGGACAGGGTATGTGGGCGAGCAGTACTTC
-,TRBV5-8,-,TRBJ2-7,CASSWSSYEQYF,TGTGCCAGCAGCTGGAGCTCCTACGAGCAGTACTTC
-,TRBV7-3,-,TRBJ2-4,CASSLIGVGGKNIQYF,TGTGCCAGCAGCTTAATCGGAGTTGGCGGTAAAAACATTCAGTACTTC
-,TRBV27,TRBD1,TRBJ1-2,CASSSGQGTYYGYTF,TGTGCCAGCAGTTCGGGACAGGGGACCTACTATGGCTACACCTTC
-,TRBV29-1,TRBD2,TRBJ2-1,CSVGRASGSKFLKFF,TGCAGCGTTGGAAGGGCTAGCGGGAGTAAGTTCCTTAAGTTCTTC
few,TRBV18,-,TRBJ2-7,CASSEGGTGSYEQYF,TGTGCCAGCTCAGAGGGAGGGACAGGATCCTACGAGCAGTACTTC
-,TRBV25-1,TRBD1,TRBJ1-5,CASSWEGQDPNQPQHF,TGTGCCAGCAGTTGGGAGGGACAGGACCCCAATCAGCCCCAGCATTTT
-,TRBV5-6,TRBD1,TRBJ2-7,CASSSGTVTGEQYF,TGTGCCAGCAGCTCGGGGACAGTCACGGGGGAGCAGTACTTC
-,TRBV4-2,TRBD1,TRBJ2-1,CASSQDRTGNYNEQFF,TGTGCCAGCAGCCAAGACCGGACAGGGAACTACAATGAGCAGTTCTTC
few,TRBV28,-,TRBJ2-1,CASSNRLLSYNEQFF,TGTGCCAGCTCAAACAGGTTACTCTCCTACAATGAGCAGTTCTTC
-,TRBV7-9,-,TRBJ2-7,CASSPPIVWGLTYEQYF,TGTGCCAGCAGCCCCCCGATCGTGTGGGGGCTCACCTACGAGCAGTACTTC
-,TRBV5-4,-,TRBJ1-3,CASSLGGDSGNTIYF,TGTGCCAGCAGCTTGGGGGGGGACTCTGGAAACACCATATATTTT